The rows below give T cell receptor beta chains drawn from one sample of a study of regulatory T cells in long-lasting Graves disease. Using its own MiXCR run on the multiplex PCR reads, TCRdb lists one record per CDR3 protein. Here the sample spans approximately 690,000 distinct CDR3 sequences, 30% being singletons. The starting material was peripheral blood mononuclear cells (PBMCs), obtained when the disease was refractory, from a patient treated with antithyroid drugs. The source is a female donor with Graves disease. CDR3s include the opening cysteine and the closing phenylalanine or tryptophan. Each record gives: clone size, J gene, V gene, D gene, CDR3 DNA, CDR3 protein. A D gene is named only where the DNA matches it firmly. Clone size is stated in some rows and not others, as once, few, many or a class when expanded.

few TRBJ1-2 TRBV11-2 . TGTGCCAGCAGCTTAGGGGCCGCCCGAAACTATGGCTACACCTTC CASSLGAARNYGYTF
few TRBJ2-2 TRBV2 TRBD2 TGTGCCAGCAGCGAACGGACTAGCGGGGGCCCTCAGTTTTTT CASSERTSGGPQFF
few TRBJ2-4 TRBV3-1 . TGTGCCAGCAGCCAAGATAGTACCAAAAACATTCAGTACTTC CASSQDSTKNIQYF
few TRBJ2-7 TRBV6-1 . TGTGCCAGCACCACAAAAAGGGCAGAGGCTTACGAGCAGTACTTC CASTTKRAEAYEQYF
. TRBJ2-5 TRBV27 TRBD2 TGTGCCAGCAGTCCGCTAGCGGGAGGGGTCCAAGAGACCCAGTACTTC CASSPLAGGVQETQYF
few TRBJ1-4 TRBV27 . TGTGCCAGCAGTATAGACAGTTTTAGCGAAAAACTGTTTTTT CASSIDSFSEKLFF
. TRBJ2-7 TRBV4-1 . TGCGCCAGCAGCCAAGATCACGGGGACACCTACGAGCAGTACTTC CASSQDHGDTYEQYF
once TRBJ2-5 TRBV3-1 TRBD2 TGTGCCAGCAGCCAAGAGGTGACGGGAGGGCCTTTAGAGACCCAGTACTTC CASSQEVTGGPLETQYF
. TRBJ2-7 TRBV5-5 TRBD2 TGTGCCAGCAGCTTGGCGGGACTAGCGGGAGGTTCGGCCTACGAGCAGTACTTC CASSLAGLAGGSAYEQYF
. TRBJ1-5 TRBV20-1 . TGCAGTGCTATGGTCGGTAGCAATCAGCCCCAGCATTTT CSAMVGSNQPQHF
many TRBJ2-2 TRBV3-1 . TGTGCCAGCAGCCAAGCCACAGTACAGGGCGGGGAGCTGTTTTTT CASSQATVQGGELFF
few TRBJ1-5 TRBV28 . TGTGCCAGCAGTTTTTGGGTCAGGGAAAGCAATCAGCCCCAGCATTTT CASSFWVRESNQPQHF
many TRBJ1-1 TRBV6-1 . TGTGCCAGCAGTGAATCGGTGGGAAACACTGAAGCTTTCTTT CASSESVGNTEAFF
. TRBJ1-6 TRBV3-1 . TGTGCCAGCAGCCCCGGGCTCTCCCTCTCCTATAATTCACCCCTCCACTTT CASSPGLSLSYNSPLHF
many TRBJ1-6 TRBV11-2 . TGTGCCAGCAGCCTCACCGGGAGTAATTCACCCCTCCACTTT CASSLTGSNSPLHF
few TRBJ2-5 TRBV20-1 . TGCAGTGCTGATCGAGACAGCCAAGAGACCCAGTACTTC CSADRDSQETQYF
. TRBJ2-3 TRBV28 . TGTGCCAGCACGAGGGGCGGCACAGATACGCAGTATTTT CASTRGGTDTQYF
many TRBJ1-4 TRBV3-1 TRBD1 TGTGCCAGCAGCTGGACAGGGGGACGAGAAAAACTGTTTTTT CASSWTGGREKLFF
. TRBJ1-1 TRBV24-1 . TGTGCCACCAGTGATTTGGGCCGGGGTGAAGCTTTCTTT CATSDLGRGEAFF
many TRBJ2-5 TRBV11-1 TRBD1 TGTGCCAGCAGCTTCGACAGGGGAGAGATATCGACCCAGTACTTC CASSFDRGEISTQYF
. TRBJ2-2 TRBV29-1 TRBD1 TGCAGCGTGGAACAGGGGACGGGGACCGGGGAGCTGTTTTTT CSVEQGTGTGELFF
. TRBJ1-6 TRBV15 . TGTGCCACCAGCAGAGTGGGGGGCGTAGGTTCACCCCTCCACTTT CATSRVGGVGSPLHF
many TRBJ2-5 TRBV30 TRBD1 TGTGCCTGGACGGACAGGGCGGGAGAGACCCAGTACTTC CAWTDRAGETQYF
many TRBJ1-4 TRBV28 . TGTGCCAGCCTTGGCACTAATGAAAAACTGTTTTTT CASLGTNEKLFF
many TRBJ1-2 TRBV28 . TGTGCCAGCAGTTTACCATCTGTACAGGGATACTATGGCTACACCTTC CASSLPSVQGYYGYTF
. TRBJ2-4 TRBV30 . TGTGCCTGGAACCCCGGGGCGCGAGGCAAAAACATTCAGTACTTC CAWNPGARGKNIQYF
. TRBJ2-7 TRBV6-2/TRBV6-3 . TGTGCCAGCAGTGAACGACCAGACCAGTACTTC CASSERPDQYF
. TRBJ1-1 TRBV3-1 . TGTGCCAGCAGCCAGCTTAGCAGCACTGAAGCTTTCTTT CASSQLSSTEAFF
. TRBJ2-4 TRBV6-1 . TGTGCCAGCAGTCACAGGGAGGGCAAAAACATTCAGTACTTC CASSHREGKNIQYF
. TRBJ1-1 TRBV6-1 . TGTGCCAGCGCCCCGGTGTGGAACACTGAAGCTTTCTTT CASAPVWNTEAFF
many TRBJ2-2 TRBV11-2 TRBD2 TGTGCCAGCACCCGGACTAGCGGGAGACTCGCCGGGGAGCTGTTTTTT CASTRTSGRLAGELFF
. TRBJ1-1 TRBV7-9 . TGTGCCAGCAGCATACAGCTAGCTGAAGCTTTCTTT CASSIQLAEAFF
few TRBJ2-5 TRBV10-3 . TGTGCCATCAGTGGGCAGGGGGGTGCTGAGACCCAGTACTTC CAISGQGGAETQYF